These T cell receptor beta chains were read from a single sample in a study of T cells in Graves' hyperthyroidism and ophthalmopathy. TCRdb recomputed calls from the multiplex PCR reads with MiXCR, one row per CDR3 protein. The table records around 350,000 distinct CDR3 sequences, about 14% of them present only once. Material: blood. The receptor set was obtained from a woman aged 25 to 39 with Graves' ophthalmopathy. Both conserved end residues are part of each CDR3. A D gene is named only where the DNA matches it firmly. The listing skips clone size in some rows; elsewhere it reads once, few, many or a size class.

v_gene: TRBV28
j_gene: TRBJ2-3
d_gene: TRBD1
abundance: many
CDR3aa: CASSLNAGGADTQYF
CDR3nt: TGTGCCAGCAGTCTTAACGCAGGGGGCGCAGATACGCAGTATTTT

v_gene: TRBV10-3
j_gene: TRBJ2-1
d_gene: TRBD1
abundance: -
CDR3aa: CAISDPDRGYVEQFF
CDR3nt: TGTGCCATCAGTGATCCGGACAGGGGCTACGTTGAGCAGTTCTTC

v_gene: TRBV6-2/TRBV6-3
j_gene: TRBJ2-5
d_gene: TRBD1
abundance: few
CDR3aa: CASSLSRDSENQETQYF
CDR3nt: TGTGCCAGCAGTCTCTCCAGGGACAGTGAGAACCAAGAGACCCAGTACTTC

v_gene: TRBV3-1
j_gene: TRBJ1-6
d_gene: -
abundance: many
CDR3aa: CASSQGTGSPLHF
CDR3nt: TGTGCCAGCAGCCAAGGGACGGGGTCACCCCTCCACTTT

v_gene: TRBV10-1
j_gene: TRBJ2-1
d_gene: TRBD1
abundance: many
CDR3aa: CASSLDRLTHHSYSEQFF
CDR3nt: TGCGCCAGCAGTTTGGACAGGCTTACACACCATTCTTACAGTGAGCAGTTCTTC

v_gene: TRBV6-1
j_gene: TRBJ2-1
d_gene: -
abundance: -
CDR3aa: CASSEVDSEQFF
CDR3nt: TGTGCCAGCAGTGAAGTCGACTCGGAGCAGTTCTTC

v_gene: TRBV12-3/TRBV12-4
j_gene: TRBJ2-1
d_gene: TRBD1
abundance: -
CDR3aa: CASSLGQGRNNEQFF
CDR3nt: TGTGCCAGCAGTTTGGGACAGGGACGGAACAATGAGCAGTTCTTC

v_gene: TRBV7-3
j_gene: TRBJ2-3
d_gene: TRBD2
abundance: -
CDR3aa: CASSPRLAGGVADTQYF
CDR3nt: TGTGCCAGCAGCCCCAGACTAGCGGGGGGGGTCGCAGATACGCAGTATTTT

v_gene: TRBV18
j_gene: TRBJ1-3
d_gene: -
abundance: many
CDR3aa: CASSRGEGENSGNTIYF
CDR3nt: TGTGCCAGCTCCCGGGGCGAGGGCGAGAACTCTGGAAACACCATATATTTT

v_gene: TRBV5-1
j_gene: TRBJ2-7
d_gene: -
abundance: many
CDR3aa: CASSPGKGLKYSSYEQYF
CDR3nt: TGCGCCAGCAGCCCTGGAAAAGGACTGAAATATAGCTCCTACGAGCAGTACTTC

v_gene: TRBV19
j_gene: TRBJ2-7
d_gene: -
abundance: few
CDR3aa: CASSHRKTRDRMYYEQYF
CDR3nt: TGTGCCAGTAGCCACCGCAAAACCCGGGACCGAATGTACTACGAGCAGTACTTC

v_gene: TRBV20-1
j_gene: TRBJ2-5
d_gene: -
abundance: many
CDR3aa: CSARLHGNSETQYF
CDR3nt: TGCAGTGCTAGACTACACGGAAACTCAGAGACCCAGTACTTC

v_gene: TRBV5-1
j_gene: TRBJ2-7
d_gene: -
abundance: many
CDR3aa: CASRGGYETGYEQYF
CDR3nt: TGCGCCAGCAGAGGGGGGTATGAGACGGGCTACGAGCAGTACTTC

v_gene: TRBV12-3/TRBV12-4
j_gene: TRBJ1-5
d_gene: TRBD1
abundance: many
CDR3aa: CASSTRGSGNQPQHF
CDR3nt: TGTGCCAGCAGCACCAGGGGGTCGGGCAATCAGCCCCAGCATTTT

v_gene: TRBV10-1
j_gene: TRBJ2-4
d_gene: TRBD1
abundance: few
CDR3aa: CASSEKVSGQTNIQYF
CDR3nt: TGCGCCAGCAGTGAGAAAGTATCGGGACAGACAAACATTCAGTACTTC

v_gene: TRBV6-1
j_gene: TRBJ2-5
d_gene: -
abundance: many
CDR3aa: CASSRSGGGWETQYF
CDR3nt: TGTGCCAGCAGTCGCTCGGGGGGCGGTTGGGAGACCCAGTACTTC

v_gene: TRBV27
j_gene: TRBJ2-4
d_gene: -
abundance: few
CDR3aa: CASSLSRGAKNIQYF
CDR3nt: TGTGCCAGCAGTTTATCGAGGGGGGCCAAAAACATTCAGTACTTC

v_gene: TRBV24-1
j_gene: TRBJ2-1
d_gene: -
abundance: -
CDR3aa: CATRLGGGPNNEQFF
CDR3nt: TGTGCCACCAGGTTAGGGGGGGGGCCTAACAATGAGCAGTTCTTC

v_gene: TRBV11-2
j_gene: TRBJ1-2
d_gene: -
abundance: many
CDR3aa: CASSFKGTGGYTF
CDR3nt: TGTGCCAGCAGCTTTAAGGGGACTGGAGGCTACACCTTC